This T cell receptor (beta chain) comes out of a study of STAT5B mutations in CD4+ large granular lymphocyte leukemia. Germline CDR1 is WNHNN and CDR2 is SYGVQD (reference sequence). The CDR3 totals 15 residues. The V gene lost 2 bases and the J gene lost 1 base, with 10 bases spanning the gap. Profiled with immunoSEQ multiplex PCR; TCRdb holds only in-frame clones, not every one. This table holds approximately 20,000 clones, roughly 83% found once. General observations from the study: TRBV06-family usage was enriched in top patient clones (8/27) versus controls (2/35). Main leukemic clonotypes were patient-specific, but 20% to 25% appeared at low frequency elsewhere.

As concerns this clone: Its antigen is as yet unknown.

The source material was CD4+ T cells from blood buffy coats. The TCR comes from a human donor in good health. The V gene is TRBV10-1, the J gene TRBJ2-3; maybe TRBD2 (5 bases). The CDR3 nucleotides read TGCGCCAGCAGTGAGGGGCGCGGGCGCACAGATACGCAGTATTTT. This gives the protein CASSEGRGRTDTQYF.